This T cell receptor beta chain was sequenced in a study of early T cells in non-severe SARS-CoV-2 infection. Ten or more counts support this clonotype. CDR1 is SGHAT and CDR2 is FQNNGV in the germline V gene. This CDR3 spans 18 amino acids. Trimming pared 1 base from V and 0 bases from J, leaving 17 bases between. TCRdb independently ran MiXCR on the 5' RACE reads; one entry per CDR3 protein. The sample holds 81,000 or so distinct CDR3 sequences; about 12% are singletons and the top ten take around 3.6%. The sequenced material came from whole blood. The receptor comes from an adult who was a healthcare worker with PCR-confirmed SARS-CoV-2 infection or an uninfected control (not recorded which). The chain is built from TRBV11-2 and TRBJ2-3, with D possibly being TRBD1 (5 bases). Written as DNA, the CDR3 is TGTGCCAGCAGCTTAGGGGGCGGCCCCGACGCTAGCACAGATACGCAGTATTTT. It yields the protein CASSLGGGPDASTDTQYF.